These 29 T cell receptor beta chains originate from one sample sequenced in a study of T cell repertoires in cytomegalovirus infection. Antigens for these TCRs are unknown. TCRdb independently ran MiXCR on the reads; one entry per CDR3 protein. The sample yields hundreds of thousands of distinct CDR3 sequences, around 32% seen once. The sample was cultured PBMCs, taken from culture after CMV antigen stimulation. Receptors originate from a human donor in good health (CMV status not recorded). Some clones in this sample may be carry-over from other donors' samples.

The chain joins TRBV7-2 to TRBJ1-5; the match to TRBD1 covers 8 bases. The germline CDR1 and CDR2 sequences are SGHTA and FQGNSA. The CDR3 consists of 14 residues. With V trimmed by 4 bases and J by 6 bases, 5 bases remained unmatched. The CDR3 sequence: CASSSIDRGQPQHF. The CDR3 DNA is TGTGCCAGCAGCTCGATTGACAGGGGTCAGCCCCAGCATTTT. The whole variable domain, filled in from reference TRBV7-2 and TRBJ1-5, reads GAGVSQSPSNKVTEKGKDVELRCDPISGHTALYWYRQSLGQGLEFLIYFQGNSAPDKSGLPSDRFSAERTGGSVSTLTIQRTQQEDSAVYLCASSSIDRGQPQHFGDGTRLSIL.

The CDR3 DNA reads TGTGCCAGCGCCGGGGCGGACAGGATGCCCCTCCACTTT. Its protein product is CASAGADRMPLHF. The J gene is TRBJ1-6, the V gene TRBV12-3 or TRBV12-4; TRBD1 matches 7 bases. The CDR3 consists of 13 residues. Germline trimming cut 8 bases from V and 13 bases from J; bases unmatched to any gene: 11.

The chain combines TRBV5-4 with TRBJ2-1; 9 nucleotides align to TRBD2. V was pared by 0 bases and J by 7 bases, with 2 bases of the junction left unmatched. Germline CDR1 is SGHNT and CDR2 is YYREEE (reference sequence). The CDR3 sequence is 14 residues long. The CDR3 DNA sequence: TGTGCCAGCAGCTTGGGACTAGCGGCGAATGAGCAGTTCTTC. This encodes CASSLGLAANEQFF.

This clonotype was seen at least ten times. The V and J genes are TRBV27 and TRBJ1-1, with D hard to call. The V end lost 4 bases, the J end lost 1 base, and 7 bases lay between the germline ends. Germline V gives CDR1 MNHEY, CDR2 SMNVEV (reference sequence). This CDR3 is built from 13 residues. The CDR3 DNA follows: TGTGCCAGCAGTTACACGAGGAACACTGAAGCTTTCTTT. It yields the protein CASSYTRNTEAFF.

V gene TRBV27 combines with J gene TRBJ2-3, with D possibly TRBD1 on 5 matching bases. Trimming pared 6 bases from V and 5 bases from J, leaving 24 bases between. Germline V lookup: CDR1 MNHEY, CDR2 SMNVEV (reference sequence). This CDR3 has 17 amino acids. The CDR3 DNA reads as TGTGCCAGCAGCCGGGCAAGATCTGGACAAGGGTTAGATACGCAGTATTTT. Protein sequence: CASSRARSGQGLDTQYF.

This clonotype was observed a handful of times. The chain carries TRBV4-1 and TRBJ1-1; D is uncertain. V was pared by 0 bases and J by 0 bases, with 5 bases between. The CDR3 length is 14 residues. In germline, CDR1 is MGHRA, CDR2 YSYEKL. The CDR3 region has the DNA TGCGCCAGCAGCCAAGATGGGGTGAACACTGAAGCTTTCTTT. Translation: CASSQDGVNTEAFF.

The V gene is TRBV5-6, the J gene TRBJ1-2; tentative D call: TRBD1 (5 bases). Germline V gene lookup returns CDR1 SGHDT and CDR2 YYEEEE. The CDR3 extends over 13 amino acids. V gave up 3 bases and J gave up 8 bases, with 14 bases separating them. The CDR3 region is CASSSTGSPGYTF. The CDR3 nucleotides are TGTGCCAGCAGCTCTACAGGATCGCCCGGCTACACCTTC.

This clonotype showed up many times. This rearrangement joins TRBV19 to TRBJ1-5; 9 nucleotides line up with TRBD1. Losses at the gene ends were 4 bases for V and 4 bases for J; bases not matched to a gene: 5. Per the germline V gene, CDR1 is LNHDA and CDR2 is SQIVND (reference sequence). This CDR3 spans 15 amino acids. CDR3 in DNA: TGTGCCAGTAGTAGACAGGGGGTGGGTAATCAGCCCCAGCATTTT. Its protein is CASSRQGVGNQPQHF.

This clonotype was seen at least ten times. The CDR3 bases are TGTGCCAGCAGCTTAGACGGGACTAGCCTTAATACGCAGTATTTT. Translation: CASSLDGTSLNTQYF. The V and J genes are TRBV7-2 and TRBJ2-3; TRBD2 matches at 9 bases. The CDR3 extends over 15 amino acids. V lost 1 base, J lost 7 bases, and 6 bases stayed unmatched. Germline V lookup: CDR1 SGHTA, CDR2 FQGNSA.

The V call is TRBV20-1, the J call TRBJ1-1; a possible D gene is TRBD1 (5 bases). V was shortened by 0 bases and J by 6 bases, with 17 bases between the two germline ends. CDR3 size: 15 residues. CDR1 is DFQATT, CDR2 SNEGSKA, per germline (reference sequence). The CDR3: CSARDMRGEGAEAFF. Here the CDR3 DNA reads TGCAGTGCTAGAGATATGCGGGGCGAAGGCGCTGAAGCTTTCTTT.

Only one count was recorded for this clonotype. At one boundary the junction diverges from the germline segment, which might be a read error. The genes are TRBV14 and TRBJ2-6; D ambiguous. Germline V lookup: CDR1 SGHDN, CDR2 FVKESK. The CDR3 has 14 residues. The CDR3 DNA sequence: TGTACCAGCAGCCTCGAACCTGGGGCCAACGTCCTGACTTTC. Translation: CTSSLEPGANVLTF.

This chain links TRBV6-5 with TRBJ2-5, with D unclear. CDR1 and CDR2 from the germline V gene are MNHEY and SVGAGI. V lost 6 bases and J 5 bases, leaving 13 bases between the germline ends. This CDR3 comprises 13 residues. The CDR3: CASRSPVWETQYF. The DNA for the CDR3 is TGTGCCAGCAGAAGCCCGGTTTGGGAGACCCAGTACTTC.

The chain has TRBV5-1 and TRBJ2-2; TRBD1 or TRBD2 may be the D gene (6 bases each). Germline V gene sequence: CDR1 SGHRS, CDR2 YFSETQ. The CDR3 is 15 residues long. With 1 base removed from V and 6 bases from J, the gap between germline ends came to 13 bases. The chain's CDR3 is CASSLITGAAGELFF. The CDR3 coding sequence is TGCGCCAGCAGCTTGATCACGGGGGCGGCCGGGGAGCTGTTTTTT.

This clonotype was picked up a small number of times. The chain carries TRBV10-3 and TRBJ2-4, with no clear D. V dropped 3 bases and J dropped 8 bases, with 17 bases sitting between them. Germline lookup yields CDR1 ENHRY and CDR2 SYGVKD. The CDR3 runs 15 residues. The CDR3 is CAISDPAGQPDIQYF. CDR3 coding DNA: TGTGCCATCAGTGACCCGGCCGGGCAGCCGGACATTCAGTACTTC.

This chain uses TRBV19 with TRBJ2-7; 8 bases align to TRBD1. Germline CDR1 reads LNHDA; CDR2 reads SQIVND (reference sequence). This CDR3 has 17 amino acids. V was clipped by 4 bases and J by 0 bases; unmatched bases: 11. CDR3 DNA sequence: TGTGCCAGTAGTAGGTCGACAGGGGAGGTCGTCTCCTACGAGCAGTACTTC. The encoded protein is CASSRSTGEVVSYEQYF.

This clonotype was observed many times. The chain links TRBV7-2 to TRBJ2-3; 11 bases line up with TRBD2. Germline trimming cut 3 bases from V and 6 bases from J; bases unmatched to any gene: 8. This CDR3 is built from 16 residues. Germline CDR1 SGHTA, CDR2 FQGNSA. In nucleotides, the CDR3 is TGTGCCAGCAGCTTCAATCTAGCGGGAGGAATGGATACGCAGTATTTT. This translates into CASSFNLAGGMDTQYF.

This clonotype was observed a few times. This chain joins TRBV7-2 and TRBJ1-4; D is undetermined. Trimming removed 8 bases from V and 4 bases from J, with 11 bases in between. CDR1 is SGHTA, CDR2 FQGNSA, per germline. This CDR3 contains 13 residues. CDR3 bases: TGTGCCAGCCGCCCGACCTTTAATGAAAAACTGTTTTTT. Protein product: CASRPTFNEKLFF.

This clonotype was counted ten times or more. The chain recombines TRBV7-2 with TRBJ2-7; TRBD2 matches at 11 bases. Germline values: CDR1 SGHTA, CDR2 FQGNSA. With V trimmed by 5 bases and J by 5 bases, 8 bases remained unmatched. This CDR3 is 15 amino acids long. The CDR3 region is CASSILAGVVNEQYF. In DNA form, the CDR3 reads TGTGCCAGCAGCATACTAGCGGGAGTAGTCAACGAGCAGTACTTC.

This sequence joins TRBV19 and TRBJ1-4, with D unresolved. Germline CDR1 and CDR2: LNHDA and SQIVND (reference sequence). The CDR3 loop spans 17 amino acids. V lost 3 bases, J lost 1 base, and 15 bases lay in between. The CDR3 region is CASSMAPPLRTNEKLFF. Here the CDR3 DNA reads TGTGCCAGTAGTATGGCGCCTCCCCTGAGAACTAATGAAAAACTGTTTTTT.

This clonotype was found a few times. The CDR3 sequence is CASSPGSVYSIYTF. CDR3 DNA: TGTGCCAGCAGTCCAGGGAGCGTCTATAGTATCTACACCTTC. V and J are TRBV7-2 and TRBJ1-2; weak D call: TRBD1 (5 bases). The CDR3 length is 14 residues. Germline V CDR1 and CDR2: SGHTA, FQGNSA. The V end was cut by 6 bases, the J end by 10 bases, with 21 bases between. The whole variable domain, remainder taken from reference TRBV7-2 and TRBJ1-2, is GAGVSQSPSNKVTEKGKDVELRCDPISGHTALYWYRQSLGQGLEFLIYFQGNSAPDKSGLPSDRFSAERTGGSVSTLTIQRTQQEDSAVYLCASSPGSVYSIYTFGSGTRLTVV.

The gene calls are TRBV28 and TRBJ2-1, with D hard to call. The germline V and J ends were trimmed by 3 bases and 5 bases, with 8 bases remaining between them. CDR3 length: 13 residues. Germline CDR1 reads MDHEN; CDR2 reads SYDVKM. In nucleotides, the CDR3 is TGTGCCAGCAGTTTCCGCCCGAACAATGAGCAGTTCTTC. Translation: CASSFRPNNEQFF.

This clonotype was counted at least ten times. The chain uses TRBV7-2 and TRBJ2-3; 15 bases are shared with TRBD2. Germline V gives CDR1 SGHTA, CDR2 FQGNSA. With 5 bases clipped from V and 6 bases from J, the junction kept 0 bases outside the gene matches. The CDR3 totals 14 residues. In DNA, the CDR3 is TGTGCCAGCAGCGGGACTAGCGGGGGGGATACGCAGTATTTT. This sequence encodes CASSGTSGGDTQYF.

This clonotype appeared a few times. This chain uses TRBV6-7 with TRBJ1-2; D unresolved. TRBV6-7 is given ORF status, its function remaining uncertain. The CDR3 totals 16 residues. The germline V and J ends were trimmed by 0 bases and 0 bases, with 11 bases remaining between them. The CDR3 DNA reads TGTGCCAGCAGTTACTCCTCCCACATAGCTAACTATGGCTACACCTTC. Residues: CASSYSSHIANYGYTF.

The chain joins TRBV12-3 or TRBV12-4 to TRBJ1-4; a possible D gene is TRBD1 (5 bases). The CDR3 runs to 14 residues. V shed 7 bases and J shed 2 bases, with 11 bases lying between them. The CDR3 sequence is CASTKDITNEKLFF. The CDR3 region has the DNA TGTGCCAGCACCAAGGACATCACTAATGAAAAACTGTTTTTT.

V is TRBV7-9 and J is TRBJ1-4; no definite D call. Germline assignment: CDR1 SEHNR and CDR2 FQNEAQ (reference sequence). The V gene lost 2 bases and the J gene lost 2 bases, with 12 bases spanning the gap. The CDR3 extends over 16 amino acids. CDR3 loop: CASSLSNGVTNEKLFF. The CDR3 nucleotides are TGTGCCAGCAGCTTATCTAACGGGGTGACTAATGAAAAACTGTTTTTT. Drawing the rest from reference TRBV7-9 and TRBJ1-4, the complete variable domain is DTGVSQNPRHKITKRGQNVTFRCDPISEHNRLYWYRQTLGQGPEFLTYFQNEAQLEKSRLLSDRFSAERPKGSFSTLEIQRTEQGDSAMYLCASSLSNGVTNEKLFFGSGTQLSVL.

This clonotype was picked up one time. In DNA, the CDR3 is TGTGCCTGGACTGCAATGTCCGGGGAGCTGTTTTTT. This codes for CAWTAMSGELFF. J is TRBJ2-2 and V is TRBV30, with D hard to call. V dropped 4 bases and J dropped 6 bases, with 9 bases sitting between them. Germline CDR1 reads GTSNPN; CDR2 reads SVGIG (reference sequence). This CDR3 spans 12 amino acids.

The chain joins TRBV6-2 or TRBV6-3 to TRBJ1-1; D is undetermined. Trimming cost V 0 bases and J 0 bases, with 5 bases left between them. CDR1 is MNHEY, CDR2 SVGEGT, per germline. The CDR3 totals 14 residues. CDR3 sequence (DNA): TGTGCCAGCAGTTACTCGAGTCTGAACACTGAAGCTTTCTTT. This codes for CASSYSSLNTEAFF.

V gene TRBV6-6 combines with J gene TRBJ1-5; D unresolved. The CDR3 covers 17 residues. The ends were cut back, 2 bases at V and 1 base at J, with 15 bases in the middle. Germline V gives CDR1 MNHNY, CDR2 SVGAGI (reference sequence). The CDR3 DNA follows: TGTGCCAGCAGTTACGAGTTCTCACCGGAAAGCAATCAGCCCCAGCATTTT. It yields the protein CASSYEFSPESNQPQHF.

CDR3 in DNA: TGCGCCAGCAGCCCACAGGGAGATTATAACTATGGCTACACCTTC. Its protein is CASSPQGDYNYGYTF. V usage is TRBV4-1 and J usage is TRBJ1-2; perhaps TRBD1 as D (6 bases). The V end was cut by 4 bases, the J end by 1 base, with 13 bases between. The germline V gene encodes CDR1 MGHRA and CDR2 YSYEKL. The CDR3 loop spans 15 amino acids.